This T cell receptor beta chain came from a study of neoadjuvant anti-PD-1 for oral cavity cancer. Blood libraries mostly used roughly 520 ng genomic DNA, six replicates each. Method: immunoSEQ multiplex PCR; TCRdb's copy keeps in-frame clones and lacks some. The sample contains 30,000 to 35,000 clones, 87% of which appear only once. The CDR3 extends over 17 amino acids. V lost 5 bases and J lost 5; bases outside the gene matches: 11. Germline values: CDR1 PRHDT, CDR2 FYEKMQ (reference sequence). Specimen: PBMCs, collected before nivolumab (anti-PD-1) treatment. The genes are TRBV13 and TRBJ2-3; 12 bases map to TRBD2. The clonotype comes from a person between 40 and 85 years old with oral cavity squamous cell carcinoma. The CDR3 sequence is CASSLNLAGGPRDTQYF. In DNA, the CDR3 is TGTGCCAGCAGCCTCAACCTAGCGGGGGGGCCTAGAGATACGCAGTATTTT.